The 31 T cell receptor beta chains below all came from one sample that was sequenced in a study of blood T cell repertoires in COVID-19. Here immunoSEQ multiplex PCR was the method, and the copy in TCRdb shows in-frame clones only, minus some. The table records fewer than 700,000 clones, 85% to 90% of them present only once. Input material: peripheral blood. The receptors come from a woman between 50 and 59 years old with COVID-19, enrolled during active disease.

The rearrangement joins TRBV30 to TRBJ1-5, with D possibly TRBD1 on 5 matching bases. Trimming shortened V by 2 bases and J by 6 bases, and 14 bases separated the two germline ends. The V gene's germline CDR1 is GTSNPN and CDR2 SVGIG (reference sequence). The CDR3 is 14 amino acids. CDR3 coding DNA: TGTGCCTGGAGTTTGGGGCAGGGAAGTCAGCCCCAGCATTTT. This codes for CAWSLGQGSQPQHF.

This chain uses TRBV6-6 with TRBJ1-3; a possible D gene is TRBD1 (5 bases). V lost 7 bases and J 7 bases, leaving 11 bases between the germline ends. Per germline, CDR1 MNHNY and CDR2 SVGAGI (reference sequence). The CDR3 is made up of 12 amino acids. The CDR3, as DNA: TGTGCCAGCAAGGGGCCCCGGAACACCATATATTTT. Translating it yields CASKGPRNTIYF.

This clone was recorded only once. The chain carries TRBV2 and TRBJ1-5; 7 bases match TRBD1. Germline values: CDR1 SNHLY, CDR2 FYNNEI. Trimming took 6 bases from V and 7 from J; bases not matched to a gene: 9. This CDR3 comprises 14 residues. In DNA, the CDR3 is TGTGCCAGCAGGGAGACAGGGAGCAGACAGCCCCAGCATTTT. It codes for CASRETGSRQPQHF.

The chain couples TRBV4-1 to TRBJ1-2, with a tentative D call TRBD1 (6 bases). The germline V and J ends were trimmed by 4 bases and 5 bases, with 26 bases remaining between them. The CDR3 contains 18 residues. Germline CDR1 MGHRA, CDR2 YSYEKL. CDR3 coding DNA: TGCGCCAGCAGCCTTTCTCAACCCCTACAGGGCCTTGGTTATGGCTACACCTTC. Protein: CASSLSQPLQGLGYGYTF.

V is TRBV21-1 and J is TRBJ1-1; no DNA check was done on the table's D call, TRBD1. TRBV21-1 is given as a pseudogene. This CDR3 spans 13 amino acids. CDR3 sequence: CANFREERTEAFF. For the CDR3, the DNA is TGTGCCAACTTCAGGGAAGAAAGGACTGAAGCTTTCTTT.

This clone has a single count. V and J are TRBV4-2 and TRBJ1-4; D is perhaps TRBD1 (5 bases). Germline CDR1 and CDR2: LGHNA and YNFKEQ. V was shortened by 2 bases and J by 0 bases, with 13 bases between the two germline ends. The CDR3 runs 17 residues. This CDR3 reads CASSQSGHGATNEKLFF. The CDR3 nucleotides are TGTGCCAGCAGCCAATCAGGACATGGTGCAACTAATGAAAAACTGTTTTTT.

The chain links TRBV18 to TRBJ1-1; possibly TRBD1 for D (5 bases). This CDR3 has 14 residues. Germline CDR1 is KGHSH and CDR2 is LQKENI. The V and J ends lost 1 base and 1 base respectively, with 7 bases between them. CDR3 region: CASSPLGENTEAFF. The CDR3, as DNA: TGTGCCAGCTCACCACTAGGGGAGAACACTGAAGCTTTCTTT. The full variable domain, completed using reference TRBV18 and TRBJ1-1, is NAGVMQNPRHLVRRRGQEARLRCSPMKGHSHVYWYRQLPEEGLKFMVYLQKENIIDESGMPKERFSAEFPKEGPSILRIQQVVRGDSAAYFCASSPLGENTEAFFGQGTRLTVV.

The CDR3 sequence: CASSFRGEEKLFF. The CDR3 nucleotides are TGTGCCAGCAGCTTCAGGGGGGAGGAAAAACTGTTTTTT. The chain employs TRBV5-5 and TRBJ1-4, with TRBD1 matching 7 bases. The CDR3 loop spans 13 amino acids. CDR1 and CDR2 (germline): SGHKS, YYEKEE (reference sequence). V lost 2 bases and J lost 8; bases outside the gene matches: 3.

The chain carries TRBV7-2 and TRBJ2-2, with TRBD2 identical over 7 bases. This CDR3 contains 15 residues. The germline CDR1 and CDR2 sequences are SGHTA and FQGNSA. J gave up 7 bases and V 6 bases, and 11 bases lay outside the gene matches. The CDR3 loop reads CASSQGGALVGELFF. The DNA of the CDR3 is TGTGCCAGCAGTCAGGGAGGGGCGCTAGTCGGGGAGCTGTTTTTT.

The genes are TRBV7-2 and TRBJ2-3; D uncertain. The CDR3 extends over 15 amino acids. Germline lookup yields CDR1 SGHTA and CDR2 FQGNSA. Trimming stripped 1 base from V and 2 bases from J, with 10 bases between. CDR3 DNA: TGTGCCAGCAGCTTAGTCGCGACTGTCACAGATACGCAGTATTTT. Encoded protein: CASSLVATVTDTQYF. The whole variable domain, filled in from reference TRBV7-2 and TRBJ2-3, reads GAGVSQSPSNKVTEKGKDVELRCDPISGHTALYWYRQSLGQGLEFLIYFQGNSAPDKSGLPSDRFSAERTGGSVSTLTIQRTQQEDSAVYLCASSLVATVTDTQYFGPGTRLTVL.

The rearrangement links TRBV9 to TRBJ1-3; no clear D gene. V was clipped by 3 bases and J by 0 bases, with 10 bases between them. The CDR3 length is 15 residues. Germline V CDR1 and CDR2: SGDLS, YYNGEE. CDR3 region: CASSGRVDSGNTIYF. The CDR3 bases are TGTGCCAGCAGCGGACGGGTGGACTCTGGAAACACCATATATTTT. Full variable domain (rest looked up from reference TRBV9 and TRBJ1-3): DSGVTQTPKHLITATGQRVTLRCSPRSGDLSVYWYQQSLDQGLQFLIQYYNGEERAKGNILERFSAQQFPDLHSELNLSSLELGDSALYFCASSGRVDSGNTIYFGEGSWLTVV.

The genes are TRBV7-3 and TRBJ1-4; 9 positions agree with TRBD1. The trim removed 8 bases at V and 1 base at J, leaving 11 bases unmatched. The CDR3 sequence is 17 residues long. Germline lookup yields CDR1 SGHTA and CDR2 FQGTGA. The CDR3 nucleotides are TGTGCCAGCGCCTACAGGGGGCCAGGTATAACTAATGAAAAACTGTTTTTT. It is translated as CASAYRGPGITNEKLFF.

CDR3 in DNA: TGTGCCAGCAGTACCCGGACAGGGGGCGGCGAGCAGTACTTC. Translation gives CASSTRTGGGEQYF. The rearrangement joins TRBV6-5 to TRBJ2-7; 11 nucleotides agree with TRBD1. Germline CDR1 and CDR2: MNHEY and SVGAGI. With 5 bases clipped from V and 6 bases from J, the junction kept 6 bases outside the gene matches. The CDR3 is 14 residues long.

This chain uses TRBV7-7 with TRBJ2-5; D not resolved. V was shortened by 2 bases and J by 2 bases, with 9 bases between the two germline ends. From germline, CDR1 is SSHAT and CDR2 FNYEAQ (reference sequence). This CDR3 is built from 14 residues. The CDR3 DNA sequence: TGTGCCAGCAGCTTACGGCCAGGACAAGAGACCCAGTACTTC. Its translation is CASSLRPGQETQYF.

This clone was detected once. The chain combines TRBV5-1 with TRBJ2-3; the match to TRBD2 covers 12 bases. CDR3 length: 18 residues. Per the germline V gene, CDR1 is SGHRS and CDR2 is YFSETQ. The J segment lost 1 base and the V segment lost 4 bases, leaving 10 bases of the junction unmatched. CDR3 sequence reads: CASSPPSGGDPGTDTQYF. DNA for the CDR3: TGCGCCAGCAGCCCTCCTAGCGGGGGGGACCCTGGCACAGATACGCAGTATTTT.

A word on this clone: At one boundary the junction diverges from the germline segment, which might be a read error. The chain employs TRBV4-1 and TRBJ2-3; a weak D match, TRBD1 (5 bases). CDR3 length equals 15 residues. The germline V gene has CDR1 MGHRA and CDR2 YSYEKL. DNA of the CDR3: TGCGCCAGCAGCCAAGACAGGGCTGGTCCAGAAACGCAGTATTTT. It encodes CASSQDRAGPETQYF.

CDR3 region: CASSPRLAGGPNNEQFF. CDR3 DNA sequence: TGTGCCAGCAGTCCACGACTAGCGGGGGGCCCGAACAATGAGCAGTTCTTC. The chain has TRBV27 and TRBJ2-1, with 13 bases that match TRBD2. CDR3 length: 17 residues. V lost 5 bases and J lost 5; bases outside the gene matches: 9. Germline CDR1 and CDR2: MNHEY and SMNVEV (reference sequence).

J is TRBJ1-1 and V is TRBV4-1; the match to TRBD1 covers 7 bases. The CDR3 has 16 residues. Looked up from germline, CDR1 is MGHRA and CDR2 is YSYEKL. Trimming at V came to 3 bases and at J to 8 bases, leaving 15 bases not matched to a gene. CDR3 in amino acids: CASSQRGVDRAPEAFF. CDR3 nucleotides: TGCGCCAGCAGCCAGAGGGGGGTAGACAGGGCGCCCGAAGCTTTCTTT.

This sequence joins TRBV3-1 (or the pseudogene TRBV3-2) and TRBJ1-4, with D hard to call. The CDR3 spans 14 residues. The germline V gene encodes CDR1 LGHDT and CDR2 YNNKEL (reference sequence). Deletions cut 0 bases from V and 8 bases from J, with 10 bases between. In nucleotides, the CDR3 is TGTGCCAGCAGCCAAGATACGGGGAGGGAAAAACTGTTTTTT. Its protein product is CASSQDTGREKLFF.

The DNA of the CDR3 is TGTGCCAGCAGCCTGACAGCCTATTACGCCGAACCCCACTTT. Translating it yields CASSLTAYYAEPHF. The chain is built from TRBV6-5 and TRBJ1-6; tentatively, D is TRBD1 (5 bases). The CDR3 is 14 amino acids. The ends were cut back, 6 bases at V and 18 bases at J, with 24 bases in the middle. Germline assignment: CDR1 MNHEY and CDR2 SVGAGI.

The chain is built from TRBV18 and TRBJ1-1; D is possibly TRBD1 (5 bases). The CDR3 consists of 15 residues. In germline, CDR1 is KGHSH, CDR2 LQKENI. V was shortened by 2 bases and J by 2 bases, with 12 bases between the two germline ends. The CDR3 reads CASSPMGQSNTEAFF. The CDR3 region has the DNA TGTGCCAGCTCACCAATGGGGCAGAGTAACACTGAAGCTTTCTTT.

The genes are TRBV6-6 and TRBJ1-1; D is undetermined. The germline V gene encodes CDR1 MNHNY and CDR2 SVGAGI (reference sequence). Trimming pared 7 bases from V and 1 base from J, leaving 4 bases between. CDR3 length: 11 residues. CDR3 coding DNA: TGTGCCAGCATTAAGAACACTGAAGCTTTCTTT. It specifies CASIKNTEAFF.

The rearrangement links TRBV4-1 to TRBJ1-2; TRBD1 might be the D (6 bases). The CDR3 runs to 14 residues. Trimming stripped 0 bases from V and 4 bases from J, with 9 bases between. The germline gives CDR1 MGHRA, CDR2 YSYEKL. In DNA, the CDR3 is TGCGCCAGCAGCCAAGATCGGACAGTCTATGGCTACACCTTC. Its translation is CASSQDRTVYGYTF.

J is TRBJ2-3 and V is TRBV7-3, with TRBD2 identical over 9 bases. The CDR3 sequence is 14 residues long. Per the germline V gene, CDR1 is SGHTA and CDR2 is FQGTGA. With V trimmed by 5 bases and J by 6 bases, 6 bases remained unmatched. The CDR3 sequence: CASSRGGAADTQYF. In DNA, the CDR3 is TGTGCCAGCAGCCGCGGGGGGGCGGCGGATACGCAGTATTTT.

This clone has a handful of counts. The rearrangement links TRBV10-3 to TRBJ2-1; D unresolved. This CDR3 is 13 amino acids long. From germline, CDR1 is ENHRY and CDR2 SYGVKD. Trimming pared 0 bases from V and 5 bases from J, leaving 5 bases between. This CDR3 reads CAISESSDNEQFF. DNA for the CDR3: TGTGCCATCAGTGAGTCTTCAGACAATGAGCAGTTCTTC.

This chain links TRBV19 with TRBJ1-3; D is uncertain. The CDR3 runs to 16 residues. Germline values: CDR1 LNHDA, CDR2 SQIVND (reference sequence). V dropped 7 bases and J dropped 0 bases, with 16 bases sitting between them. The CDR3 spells CASTVLGLLSGNTIYF. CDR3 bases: TGTGCCAGTACGGTGTTGGGCTTACTCTCTGGAAACACCATATATTTT.

The CDR3 nucleotides read TGTGCCAGTAGTATGTGGTCGGAGGATCAGCCCCAGCATTTT. Its protein is CASSMWSEDQPQHF. The chain recombines TRBV19 with TRBJ1-5; D gene unclear. The germline V and J ends were trimmed by 3 bases and 5 bases, with 11 bases remaining between them. This CDR3 spans 14 amino acids. In germline, CDR1 is LNHDA, CDR2 SQIVND (reference sequence).

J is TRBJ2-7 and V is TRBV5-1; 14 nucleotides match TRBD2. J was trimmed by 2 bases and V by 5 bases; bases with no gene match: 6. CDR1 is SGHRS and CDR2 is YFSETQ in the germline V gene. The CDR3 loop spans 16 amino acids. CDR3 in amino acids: CASSRTSGGSAYEQYF. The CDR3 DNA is TGCGCCAGCAGTCGGACTAGCGGGGGGTCAGCCTACGAGCAGTACTTC.

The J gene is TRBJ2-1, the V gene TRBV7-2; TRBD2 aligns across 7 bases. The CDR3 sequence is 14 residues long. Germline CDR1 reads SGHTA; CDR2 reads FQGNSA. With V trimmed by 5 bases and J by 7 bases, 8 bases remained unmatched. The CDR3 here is CASSPGLVENEQFF. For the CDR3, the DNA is TGTGCCAGCAGCCCAGGACTAGTGGAGAATGAGCAGTTCTTC.

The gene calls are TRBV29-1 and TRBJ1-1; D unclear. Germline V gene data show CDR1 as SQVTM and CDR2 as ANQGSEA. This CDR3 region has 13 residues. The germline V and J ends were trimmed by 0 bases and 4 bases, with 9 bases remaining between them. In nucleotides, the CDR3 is TGCAGCGTTGAAGATCAGTTACCCACTGAAGCTTTCTTT. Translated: CSVEDQLPTEAFF.

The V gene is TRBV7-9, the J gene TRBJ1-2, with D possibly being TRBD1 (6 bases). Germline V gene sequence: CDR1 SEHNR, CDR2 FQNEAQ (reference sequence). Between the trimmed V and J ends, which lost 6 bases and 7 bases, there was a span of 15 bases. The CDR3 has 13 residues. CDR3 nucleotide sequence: TGTGCCAGCAGTTTTCCAGGGGTTGGTGGCTACACCTTC. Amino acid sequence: CASSFPGVGGYTF.